These 26 T cell receptor beta chains originate from one sample sequenced in a study of response to subunit inactivated influenza vaccine. TCRdb reprocessed the RT-PCR reads via MiXCR and lists one record per CDR3 protein. The repertoire consists of 800,000 or so distinct CDR3 sequences, with 21% occurring once and the leading ten covering more than 8.5%. Sequencing was performed on PBMCs from blood, taken more than 4 days after vaccination. Receptors originate from a man aged 45-65 years who received an inactivated influenza vaccine.

The chain couples TRBV29-1 to TRBJ1-4; D is unclear. Trimming stripped 7 bases from V and 6 bases from J, with 12 bases between. Germline V lookup: CDR1 SQVTM, CDR2 ANQGSEA. This CDR3 contains 12 residues. The CDR3 protein is CSAVGADEKLFF. The DNA for the CDR3 is TGCAGCGCAGTCGGTGCGGATGAAAAACTGTTTTTT. Full variable domain (outside the CDR3, taken from reference TRBV29-1 and TRBJ1-4): SAVISQKPSRDICQRGTSLTIQCQVDSQVTMMFWYRQQPGQSLTLIATANQGSEATYESGFVIDKFPISRPNLTFSTLTVSNMSPEDSSIYLCSAVGADEKLFFGSGTQLSVL.

V and J are TRBV20-1 and TRBJ2-3; 7 bases map to TRBD2. Losses at the gene ends were 3 bases for V and 2 bases for J; bases not matched to a gene: 17. CDR1 and CDR2 from the germline V gene are DFQATT and SNEGSKA (reference sequence). The CDR3 is 18 amino acids. CDR3 DNA sequence: TGCAGTGCTAGCCTTCTGGGCGGGAGAGCCTGGGCCACAGATACGCAGTATTTT. It translates to CSASLLGGRAWATDTQYF.

Here the CDR3 DNA reads TGTGCCAGCTCACCGGGAGGGGGGGCCACTGAGCAGTTCTTC. Amino acids: CASSPGGGATEQFF. This rearrangement joins TRBV18 to TRBJ2-1; D may be TRBD2 (7 bases). This CDR3 region has 14 residues. Germline-derived CDR1 and CDR2 are KGHSH and LQKENI. The V end lost 3 bases, the J end lost 9 bases, and 15 bases lay between the germline ends.

This clonotype was seen only a few times. The chain is built from TRBV20-1 and TRBJ2-2; 9 bases are a match to TRBD1. Germline CDR1 reads DFQATT; CDR2 reads SNEGSKA (reference sequence). The CDR3 extends over 14 amino acids. With 1 base clipped from V and 4 bases from J, the junction kept 1 base outside the gene matches. The CDR3 sequence: CSARGTGATGELFF. The CDR3 nucleotides are TGCAGTGCTAGAGGGACAGGGGCCACCGGGGAGCTGTTTTTT.

The rearrangement joins TRBV12-3 or TRBV12-4 to TRBJ2-1; D may be TRBD1 or TRBD2 (5 bases each). CDR3 length: 16 residues. V was cut by 3 bases and J by 7 bases, with 19 bases left in between. In DNA form, the CDR3 reads TGTGCCAGCAGTTTTATACGGGACCTCGACGGAAATGAGCAGTTCTTC. Its translation is CASSFIRDLDGNEQFF.

This clonotype turned up a few times. The chain joins TRBV6-1 to TRBJ2-3, with D maybe TRBD1 (6 bases). CDR1 is MNHNS, CDR2 SASEGT, per germline. V was cut by 6 bases and J by 2 bases, with 12 bases left in between. The CDR3 totals 14 residues. The CDR3 protein is CASRRDTVTDTQYF. CDR3 in DNA: TGTGCCAGCAGACGGGACACGGTCACAGATACGCAGTATTTT.

This clonotype has a handful of counts. The rearrangement joins TRBV29-1 to TRBJ1-2, with 10 bases aligning to TRBD1. The CDR3 covers 11 residues. Germline V gene sequence: CDR1 SQVTM, CDR2 ANQGSEA. After removal of 7 bases from V and 6 bases from J, the junction contained 2 bases not matched to a gene. In DNA form, the CDR3 reads TGCAGCGCGACAGGGGGCGATGGCTACACCTTC. Translated: CSATGGDGYTF.

Only one count was recorded for this clonotype. This chain uses TRBV29-1 with TRBJ2-3; TRBD1 aligns across 10 bases. The germline V gene has CDR1 SQVTM and CDR2 ANQGSEA. Trimming at V came to 3 bases and at J to 6 bases, leaving 6 bases not matched to a gene. The CDR3 covers 14 residues. The CDR3 bases are TGCAGCGTTGACCCAGGGACAGGGGACGATACGCAGTATTTT. It yields the protein CSVDPGTGDDTQYF.

This clonotype appeared a few times. The rearrangement uses TRBV10-3 and TRBJ2-2; tentatively, D is TRBD2 (5 bases). Germline CDR1 is ENHRY and CDR2 is SYGVKD. The CDR3 totals 14 residues. V was clipped by 0 bases and J by 5 bases, with 7 bases between them. CDR3 in DNA: TGTGCCATCAGTGAGTCGGTAGCGACCGGGGAGCTGTTTTTT. This codes for CAISESVATGELFF.

The rearrangement links TRBV4-3 to TRBJ2-7; D may correspond to TRBD1 or TRBD2 (5 bases each). Germline V gene sequence: CDR1 LGHNA, CDR2 YSLEER. V was cut by 6 bases and J by 1 base, with 13 bases left in between. There are 14 residues in the CDR3. CDR3 sequence: CASRPPWGSYEQYF. In DNA, the CDR3 is TGCGCCAGCAGGCCGCCTTGGGGGTCCTACGAGCAGTACTTC.

This clonotype was picked up a small number of times. This chain links TRBV29-1 with TRBJ1-2; D possibly corresponds to TRBD1 (5 bases). Germline loops: CDR1 SQVTM, CDR2 ANQGSEA. The CDR3 has 12 residues. Trimming left V 3 bases short and J 8 bases short, with 13 bases between. DNA for the CDR3: TGCAGCGTTGATGGCCCCGGGGCAGGCTACACCTTC. Translation gives CSVDGPGAGYTF.

This clonotype was recorded many times. The chain carries TRBV6-5 and TRBJ2-2, with 8 bases fitting TRBD2. Germline V gene sequence: CDR1 MNHEY, CDR2 SVGAGI. The junction had 11 bases not matched to a gene; V was cut back by 3 bases and J by 8 bases. The CDR3 loop spans 16 amino acids. CDR3 in amino acids: CASSYSGTRGRGELFF. CDR3 DNA: TGTGCCAGCAGTTATTCGGGGACTAGGGGAAGAGGGGAGCTGTTTTTT.

This clonotype was detected ten times or more. V gene TRBV7-9 combines with J gene TRBJ2-7; D not resolved. Germline assignment: CDR1 SEHNR and CDR2 FQNEAQ (reference sequence). This CDR3 comprises 12 residues. V dropped 5 bases and J dropped 6 bases, with 11 bases sitting between them. CDR3 sequence reads: CASSLGSGEQYF. The CDR3 nucleotides are TGTGCCAGCAGCCTAGGATCGGGCGAGCAGTACTTC.

The J gene is TRBJ1-4, the V gene TRBV20-1; tentative D call: TRBD1 (5 bases). V dropped 0 bases and J dropped 6 bases, with 14 bases sitting between them. The CDR3 consists of 15 residues. From germline, CDR1 is DFQATT and CDR2 SNEGSKA (reference sequence). This chain's CDR3 is CSARDLGGRDEKLFF. The CDR3 DNA sequence: TGCAGTGCTAGAGATCTTGGGGGACGGGATGAAAAACTGTTTTTT.

This clonotype was seen more than once but under ten times. The V call is TRBV15, the J call TRBJ2-1, with TRBD2 identical over 9 bases. V shed 5 bases and J 4 bases; nucleotides not matched to a gene: 9. The CDR3 is 16 residues long. Germline CDR1 reads LNHNV; CDR2 reads YYDKDF (reference sequence). The CDR3 sequence is CATSGETSGLYNEQFF. As DNA, the CDR3 is TGTGCCACCAGCGGGGAGACTAGCGGACTATACAATGAGCAGTTCTTC.

This chain connects TRBV5-1 to TRBJ2-1; 10 bases match TRBD2. V lost 0 bases to trimming and J lost 1 base; unmatched junction nucleotides: 13. There are 20 residues in the CDR3. The germline V gene encodes CDR1 SGHRS and CDR2 YFSETQ. The chain's CDR3 is CASSLVLAGVGGESYNEQFF. For the CDR3, the DNA is TGCGCCAGCAGCTTGGTCCTAGCGGGAGTGGGGGGTGAGTCCTACAATGAGCAGTTCTTC.

CDR3 sequence: CSARVTGPANQPQHF. CDR3 nucleotide sequence: TGCAGTGCTAGAGTAACGGGACCGGCAAATCAGCCCCAGCATTTT. The gene calls are TRBV20-1 and TRBJ1-5; tentatively, D is TRBD1 (5 bases). Germline V lookup: CDR1 DFQATT, CDR2 SNEGSKA (reference sequence). V was trimmed by 1 base and J by 4 bases, leaving 14 bases between them. This CDR3 comprises 15 residues.

This rearrangement joins TRBV12-5 to TRBJ2-3, with 8 positions matching TRBD1. From germline, CDR1 is LGHNT and CDR2 FRNRAP. The CDR3 is 15 residues long. Trimming took 4 bases from V and 3 from J; bases not matched to a gene: 6. CDR3 sequence reads: CASGSGQVGTDTQYF. The DNA for the CDR3 is TGTGCTAGTGGTTCGGGACAGGTTGGGACAGATACGCAGTATTTT.

This clonotype was counted a few times. This chain links TRBV15 with TRBJ2-1, with D hard to call. The germline gives CDR1 LNHNV, CDR2 YYDKDF (reference sequence). The CDR3 runs to 13 residues. V was cut by 1 base and J by 1 base, with 2 bases left in between. The CDR3 spells CATSRGSYNEQFF. Here the CDR3 DNA reads TGTGCCACCAGCAGAGGGTCCTACAATGAGCAGTTCTTC.

CDR3 DNA: TGTGCCAGCAGCAACCTGGGGGTAGTCGGCACAGATACGCAGTATTTT. This gives the protein CASSNLGVVGTDTQYF. This chain joins TRBV7-2 and TRBJ2-3; D possibly uses TRBD1 or TRBD2 (5 bases each). Looked up from germline, CDR1 is SGHTA and CDR2 is FQGNSA. Trimming left V 5 bases short and J 1 base short, with 16 bases between. The length of the CDR3 is 16 residues. Complete variable domain (other parts from reference TRBV7-2 and TRBJ2-3): GAGVSQSPSNKVTEKGKDVELRCDPISGHTALYWYRQSLGQGLEFLIYFQGNSAPDKSGLPSDRFSAERTGGSVSTLTIQRTQQEDSAVYLCASSNLGVVGTDTQYFGPGTRLTVL.

This clonotype has only one observation. Being one base from a much bigger clone, this may be a read error. The V and J genes are TRBV12-3 or TRBV12-4 and TRBJ2-7; no clear D gene. The CDR3 contains 11 residues. As DNA, the CDR3 is TGTGTCAGCAGGTCCTTCTACGAGCAGTACTTC. It yields the protein CVSRSFYEQYF.

Only a few counts were recorded for this clonotype. The chain uses TRBV25-1 and TRBJ2-4; D perhaps matches TRBD1 (5 bases). Trimming shortened V by 5 bases and J by 1 base, and 15 bases separated the two germline ends. The CDR3 spans 16 residues. The germline V gene encodes CDR1 MGHDK and CDR2 SYGVNS. The DNA for the CDR3 is TGTGCCAGCAGTCATACTCTTGCAGGGGCCAAAAACATTCAGTACTTC. Its translation: CASSHTLAGAKNIQYF.

The V and J genes are TRBV20-1 and TRBJ2-7, with D perhaps TRBD2 (5 bases). The CDR3 has 14 residues. Looked up from germline, CDR1 is DFQATT and CDR2 is SNEGSKA (reference sequence). V lost 3 bases and J lost 7, with 19 bases in between. This chain's CDR3 is CSARRAEILREQYF. The CDR3 DNA reads as TGCAGTGCTAGGAGAGCGGAGATTCTTAGAGAGCAGTACTTC.

The chain links TRBV2 to TRBJ2-1; tentatively, D is TRBD2 (6 bases). The CDR3 length is 18 residues. Trimming left V 11 bases short and J 6 bases short, with 32 bases between. Per the germline V gene, CDR1 is SNHLY and CDR2 is FYNNEI. The CDR3 DNA reads as TGTGCCTTCAGTTTACGGGGGTCGAGAGGACCGGCGGCCAATGAGCAGTTCTTC. This sequence encodes CAFSLRGSRGPAANEQFF.

The gene calls are TRBV10-3 and TRBJ2-5; 11 nucleotides match TRBD2. J lost 1 base, V lost 6 bases, and 4 bases had no gene match. The CDR3 consists of 15 residues. In germline, CDR1 is ENHRY, CDR2 SYGVKD. The CDR3 spells CAIRKGTSGQETQYF. The CDR3 DNA sequence: TGTGCCATCAGGAAAGGGACTAGCGGCCAAGAGACCCAGTACTTC.

The chain couples TRBV12-3 or TRBV12-4 to TRBJ2-2; D call uncertain. This CDR3 is built from 13 residues. V was cut by 5 bases and J by 6 bases, with 10 bases left in between. The DNA of the CDR3 is TGTGCCAGCAGTCCCTTAGGGTCCGGGGAGCTGTTTTTT. This encodes CASSPLGSGELFF.